This entry is about one T cell receptor beta chain. The antigen is not known. This specimen comes from a study of beta chain features in type 1 diabetes. Study-wide results and caveats: In every one of the four CD4+ subsets, TCRB CDR3s were moderately but significantly shorter in Type 1 diabetes patients. When VDJ junctions were examined, type 1 diabetes patients showed fewer insertions and more deletions. cDNA-based reads could over-represent cells with high TCR expression.

What was sequenced were expressed TCRB transcripts, since all of the isolated RNA had been reverse transcribed. There were several million reads on average in the naive, central memory and regulatory T cell samples. Data came from immunoSEQ multiplex PCR; TCRdb stores just in-frame clones and leaves some out. Counted here are 150,000 to 180,000 clones, 11% occurring once; the ten biggest clones make up roughly 1.9%. The material sequenced was central memory CD4+ T cells from blood. This TCR derives from a man between 18 and 29 years old in good health.

CDR3 coding DNA: TGTGCCAGCAGCTTAAAACGGGGCTCGAGCTCCTACAATGAGCAGTTCTTC. It codes for CASSLKRGSSSYNEQFF. V and J are TRBV7-2 and TRBJ2-1, with D perhaps being TRBD1 or TRBD2 (5 bases each). Germline CDR1 and CDR2: SGHTA and FQGNSA. The CDR3 is made up of 17 amino acids. Trimming removed 2 bases at V and 0 bases at J, with 14 bases between.